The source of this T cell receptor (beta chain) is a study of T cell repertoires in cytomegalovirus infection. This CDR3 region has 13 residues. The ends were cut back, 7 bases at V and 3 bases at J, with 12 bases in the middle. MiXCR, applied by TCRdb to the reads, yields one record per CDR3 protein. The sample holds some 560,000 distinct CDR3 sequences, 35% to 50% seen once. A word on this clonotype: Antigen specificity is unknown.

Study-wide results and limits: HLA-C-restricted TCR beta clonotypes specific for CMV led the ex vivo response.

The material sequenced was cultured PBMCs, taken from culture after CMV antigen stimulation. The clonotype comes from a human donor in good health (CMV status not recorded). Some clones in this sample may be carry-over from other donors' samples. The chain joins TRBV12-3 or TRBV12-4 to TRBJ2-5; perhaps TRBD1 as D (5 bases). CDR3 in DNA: TGTGCCAGCAAGCCAGGGTGGAAAGAGACCCAGTACTTC. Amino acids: CASKPGWKETQYF.